This paragraph covers one T cell receptor beta chain sequence. Its target is unknown. Terminally differentiated effector memory CD45RA+ cells were excluded by CCR7 positive selection of CD45RO-negative cells. Germline V lookup: CDR1 MNHNY, CDR2 SVGAGI (reference sequence). Trimming removed 0 bases at V and 4 bases at J, with 11 bases between. The CDR3 has 15 residues. The data belong to a study of shared clonotypes between healthy human individuals. In the original workflow: For the immunoSEQ data, sequences were junction-only without quality scores, so filtering differed. TCRdb's copy holds only in-frame clones and misses some; the assay was immunoSEQ multiplex PCR. The V and J calls and clone size were taken over from that table, and D and trimming were inferred from the DNA. The sample lists around 2,000,000 clones; approximately 94% were seen once. General study results and limits: Naive subsets generally had larger estimated richness than memory subsets.

The J gene is TRBJ2-3, the V gene TRBV6-6; D is uncertain. Sequenced: naive CD8+ T cells sorted from blood. This TCR was recovered from a young man in good health. CDR3 DNA: TGTGCCAGCAGTTACTCGAGGCTTCCCGCAGATACGCAGTATTTT. Protein: CASSYSRLPADTQYF.